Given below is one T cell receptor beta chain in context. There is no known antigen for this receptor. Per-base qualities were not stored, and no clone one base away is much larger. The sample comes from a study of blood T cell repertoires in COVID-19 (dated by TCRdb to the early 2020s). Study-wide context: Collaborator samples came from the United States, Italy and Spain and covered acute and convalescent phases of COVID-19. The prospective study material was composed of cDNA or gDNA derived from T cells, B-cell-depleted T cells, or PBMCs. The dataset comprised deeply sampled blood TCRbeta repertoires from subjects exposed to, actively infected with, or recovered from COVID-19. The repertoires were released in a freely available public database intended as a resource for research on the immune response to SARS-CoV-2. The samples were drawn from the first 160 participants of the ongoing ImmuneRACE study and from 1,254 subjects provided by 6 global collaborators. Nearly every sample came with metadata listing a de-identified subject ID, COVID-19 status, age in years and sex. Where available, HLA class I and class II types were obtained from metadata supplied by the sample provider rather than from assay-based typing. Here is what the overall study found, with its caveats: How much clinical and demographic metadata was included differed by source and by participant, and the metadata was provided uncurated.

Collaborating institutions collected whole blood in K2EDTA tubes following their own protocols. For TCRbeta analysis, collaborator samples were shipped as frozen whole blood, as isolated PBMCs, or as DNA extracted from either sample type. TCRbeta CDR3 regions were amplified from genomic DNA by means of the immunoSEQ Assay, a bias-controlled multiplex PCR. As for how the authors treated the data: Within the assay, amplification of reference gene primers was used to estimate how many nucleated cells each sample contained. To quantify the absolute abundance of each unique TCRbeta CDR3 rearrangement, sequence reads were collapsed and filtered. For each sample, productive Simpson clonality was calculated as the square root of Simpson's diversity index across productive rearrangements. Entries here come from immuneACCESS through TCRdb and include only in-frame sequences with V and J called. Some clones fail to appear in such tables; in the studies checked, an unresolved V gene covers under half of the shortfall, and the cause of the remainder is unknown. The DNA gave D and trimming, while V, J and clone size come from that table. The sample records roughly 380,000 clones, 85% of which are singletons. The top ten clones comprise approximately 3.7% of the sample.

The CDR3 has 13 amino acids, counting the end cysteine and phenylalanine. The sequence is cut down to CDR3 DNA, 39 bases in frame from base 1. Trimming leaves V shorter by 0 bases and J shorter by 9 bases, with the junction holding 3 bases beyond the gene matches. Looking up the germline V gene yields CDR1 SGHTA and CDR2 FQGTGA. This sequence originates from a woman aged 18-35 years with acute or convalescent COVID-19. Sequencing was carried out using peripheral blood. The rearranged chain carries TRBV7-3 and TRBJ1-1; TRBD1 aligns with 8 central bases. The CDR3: CASSLTRTGKAFF. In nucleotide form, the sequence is TGTGCCAGCAGCTTAACGAGGACAGGGAAAGCTTTCTTT.